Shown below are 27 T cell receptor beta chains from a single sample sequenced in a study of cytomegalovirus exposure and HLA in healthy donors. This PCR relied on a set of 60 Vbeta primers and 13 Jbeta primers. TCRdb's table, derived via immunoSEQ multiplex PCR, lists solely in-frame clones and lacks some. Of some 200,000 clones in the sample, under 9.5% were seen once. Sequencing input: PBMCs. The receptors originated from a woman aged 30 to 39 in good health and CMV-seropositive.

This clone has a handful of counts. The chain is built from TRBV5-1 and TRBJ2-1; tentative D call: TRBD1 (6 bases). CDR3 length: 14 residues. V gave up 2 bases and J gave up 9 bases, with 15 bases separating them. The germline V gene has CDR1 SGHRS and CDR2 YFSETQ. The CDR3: CASSFSQGQGEQFF. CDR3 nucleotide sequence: TGCGCCAGCAGCTTTTCACAGGGTCAGGGTGAGCAGTTCTTC.

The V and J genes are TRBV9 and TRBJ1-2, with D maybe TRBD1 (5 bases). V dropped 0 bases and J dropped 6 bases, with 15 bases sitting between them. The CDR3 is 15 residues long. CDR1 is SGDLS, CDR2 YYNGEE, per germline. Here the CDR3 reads CASSVAGWQLDGYTF. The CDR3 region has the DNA TGTGCCAGCAGCGTAGCAGGGTGGCAATTGGATGGCTACACCTTC.

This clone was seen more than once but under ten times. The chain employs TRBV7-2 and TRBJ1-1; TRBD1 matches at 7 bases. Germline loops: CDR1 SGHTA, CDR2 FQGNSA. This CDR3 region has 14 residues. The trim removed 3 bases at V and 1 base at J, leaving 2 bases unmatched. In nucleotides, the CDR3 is TGTGCCAGCAGCTTCAGACAGGGGAACACTGAAGCTTTCTTT. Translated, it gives CASSFRQGNTEAFF. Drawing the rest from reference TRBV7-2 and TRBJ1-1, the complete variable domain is GAGVSQSPSNKVTEKGKDVELRCDPISGHTALYWYRQSLGQGLEFLIYFQGNSAPDKSGLPSDRFSAERTGGSVSTLTIQRTQQEDSAVYLCASSFRQGNTEAFFGQGTRLTVV.

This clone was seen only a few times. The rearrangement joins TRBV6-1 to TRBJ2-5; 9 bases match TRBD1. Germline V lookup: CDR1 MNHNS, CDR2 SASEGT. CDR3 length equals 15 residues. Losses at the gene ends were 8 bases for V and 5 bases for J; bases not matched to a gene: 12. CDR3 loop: CASRDRAVLGETQYF. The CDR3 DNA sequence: TGTGCCAGCCGGGACAGGGCGGTTCTGGGGGAGACCCAGTACTTC.

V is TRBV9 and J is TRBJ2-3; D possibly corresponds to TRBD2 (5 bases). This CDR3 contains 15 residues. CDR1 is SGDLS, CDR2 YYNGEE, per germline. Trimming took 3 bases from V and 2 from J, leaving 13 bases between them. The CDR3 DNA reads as TGTGCCAGCAGCGAGGGAGCCGGGTTCACAGATACGCAGTATTTT. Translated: CASSEGAGFTDTQYF.

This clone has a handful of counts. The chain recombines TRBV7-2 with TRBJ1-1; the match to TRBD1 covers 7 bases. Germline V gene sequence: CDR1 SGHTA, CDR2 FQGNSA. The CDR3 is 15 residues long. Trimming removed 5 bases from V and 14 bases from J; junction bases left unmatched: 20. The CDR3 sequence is CASSLHPGDSPRGFF. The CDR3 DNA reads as TGTGCCAGCAGCCTCCACCCCGGGGACAGTCCAAGGGGGTTCTTT.

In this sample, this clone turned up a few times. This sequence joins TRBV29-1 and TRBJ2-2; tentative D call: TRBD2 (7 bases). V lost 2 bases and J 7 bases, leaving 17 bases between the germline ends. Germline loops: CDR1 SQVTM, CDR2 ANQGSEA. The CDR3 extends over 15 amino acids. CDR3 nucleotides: TGCAGCGTTGAACCCATTGGAGGGGGGGACGGGGAGCTGTTTTTT. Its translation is CSVEPIGGGDGELFF.

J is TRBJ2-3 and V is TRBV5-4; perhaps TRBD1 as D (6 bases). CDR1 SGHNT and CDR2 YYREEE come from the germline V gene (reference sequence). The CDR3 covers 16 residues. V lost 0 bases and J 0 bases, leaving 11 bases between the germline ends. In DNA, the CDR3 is TGTGCCAGCAGCTTGGGAGGGGGTCCTAGCACAGATACGCAGTATTTT. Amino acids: CASSLGGGPSTDTQYF.

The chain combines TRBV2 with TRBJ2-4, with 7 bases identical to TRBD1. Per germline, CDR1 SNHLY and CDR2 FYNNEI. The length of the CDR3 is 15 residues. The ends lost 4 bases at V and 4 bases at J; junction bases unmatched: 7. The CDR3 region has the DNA TGTGCCAGCAGTGGCCGGGACAGTCAGAAAAACATTCAGTACTTC. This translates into CASSGRDSQKNIQYF.

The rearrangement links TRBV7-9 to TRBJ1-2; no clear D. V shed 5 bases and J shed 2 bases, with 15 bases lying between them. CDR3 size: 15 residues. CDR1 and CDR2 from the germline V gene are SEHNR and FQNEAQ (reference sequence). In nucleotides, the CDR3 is TGTGCCAGCAGCCCGACCCCGGGAACCAACTATGGCTACACCTTC. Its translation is CASSPTPGTNYGYTF.

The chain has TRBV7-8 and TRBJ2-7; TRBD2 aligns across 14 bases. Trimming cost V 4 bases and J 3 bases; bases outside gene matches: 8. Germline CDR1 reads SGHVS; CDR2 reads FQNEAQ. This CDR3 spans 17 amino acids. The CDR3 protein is CASSSGLAGGMVYEQYF. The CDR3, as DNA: TGTGCCAGCAGCTCCGGACTAGCGGGAGGTATGGTCTACGAGCAGTACTTC.

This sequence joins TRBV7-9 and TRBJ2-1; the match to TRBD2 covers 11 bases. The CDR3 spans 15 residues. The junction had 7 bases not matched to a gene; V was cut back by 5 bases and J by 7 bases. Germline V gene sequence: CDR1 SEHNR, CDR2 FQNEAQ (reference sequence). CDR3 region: CASSATSGGPNEQFF. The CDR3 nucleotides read TGTGCCAGCAGCGCCACTAGCGGGGGTCCGAATGAGCAGTTCTTC.

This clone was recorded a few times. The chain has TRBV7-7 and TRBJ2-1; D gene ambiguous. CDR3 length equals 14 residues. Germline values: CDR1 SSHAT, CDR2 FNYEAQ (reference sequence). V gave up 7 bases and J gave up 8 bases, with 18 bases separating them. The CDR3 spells CASTRPGFVDEQFF. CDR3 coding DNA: TGTGCCAGCACCAGACCCGGGTTTGTGGATGAGCAGTTCTTC.

This CDR3 reads CASSLWGVNEKLFF. In DNA form, the CDR3 reads TGTGCCAGCAGCTTGTGGGGGGTGAATGAAAAACTGTTTTTT. The J gene is TRBJ1-4, the V gene TRBV5-8, with a tentative D call TRBD1 (5 bases). The length of the CDR3 is 14 residues. The V end lost 1 base, the J end lost 5 bases, and 9 bases lay between the germline ends. Germline V gene sequence: CDR1 SGHTS, CDR2 YDEGEE.

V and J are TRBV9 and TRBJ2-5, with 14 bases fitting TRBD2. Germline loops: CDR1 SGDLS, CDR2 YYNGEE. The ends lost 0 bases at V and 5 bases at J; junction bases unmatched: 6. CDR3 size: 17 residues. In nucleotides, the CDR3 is TGTGCCAGCAGCGTAGGCGGACTAGCGGGAGGACAGGAGACCCAGTACTTC. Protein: CASSVGGLAGGQETQYF. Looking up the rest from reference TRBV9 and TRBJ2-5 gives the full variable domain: DSGVTQTPKHLITATGQRVTLRCSPRSGDLSVYWYQQSLDQGLQFLIQYYNGEERAKGNILERFSAQQFPDLHSELNLSSLELGDSALYFCASSVGGLAGGQETQYFGPGTRLLVL.

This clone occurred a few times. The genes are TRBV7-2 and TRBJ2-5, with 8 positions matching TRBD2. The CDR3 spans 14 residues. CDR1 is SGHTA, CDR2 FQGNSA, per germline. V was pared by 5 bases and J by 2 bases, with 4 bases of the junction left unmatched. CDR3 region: CASSREGPQETQYF. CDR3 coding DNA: TGTGCCAGCAGCCGGGAGGGCCCGCAAGAGACCCAGTACTTC.

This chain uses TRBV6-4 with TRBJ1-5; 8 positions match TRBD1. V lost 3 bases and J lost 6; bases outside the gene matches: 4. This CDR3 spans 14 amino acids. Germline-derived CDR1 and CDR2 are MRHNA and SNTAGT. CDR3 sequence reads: CASSEDRVFQPQHF. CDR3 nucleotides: TGTGCCAGCAGTGAGGACAGGGTGTTTCAGCCCCAGCATTTT.

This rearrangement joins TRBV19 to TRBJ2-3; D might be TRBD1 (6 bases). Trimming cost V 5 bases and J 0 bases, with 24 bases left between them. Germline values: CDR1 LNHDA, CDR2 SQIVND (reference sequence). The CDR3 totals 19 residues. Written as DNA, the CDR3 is TGTGCCAGTAGTGCTAGGGACATCGCGGCTTTTTCTAGCACAGATACGCAGTATTTT. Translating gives CASSARDIAAFSSTDTQYF.

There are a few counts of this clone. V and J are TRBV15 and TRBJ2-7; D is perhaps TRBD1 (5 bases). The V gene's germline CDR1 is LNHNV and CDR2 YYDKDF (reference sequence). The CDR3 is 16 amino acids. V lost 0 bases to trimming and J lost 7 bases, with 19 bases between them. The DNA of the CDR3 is TGTGCCACCAGCAGAGAATATTACCAGGGAACGGGTGAGCAGTACTTC. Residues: CATSREYYQGTGEQYF.

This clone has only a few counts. CDR3 DNA sequence: TGTGCCAGCAGGAGGGGGACAGAGCAAGAGACCCAGTACTTC. It specifies CASRRGTEQETQYF. V usage is TRBV25-1 and J usage is TRBJ2-5, with 7 nucleotides matching TRBD1. Germline assignment: CDR1 MGHDK and CDR2 SYGVNS. The J segment lost 2 bases and the V segment lost 6 bases, leaving 6 bases of the junction unmatched. This CDR3 spans 14 amino acids.

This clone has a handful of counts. As DNA, the CDR3 is TGTGCCAGCAGTGAACACAGCGGGAATACGCAGTATTTT. The encoded protein is CASSEHSGNTQYF. The chain combines TRBV6-1 with TRBJ2-3; 7 positions agree with TRBD2. CDR1 is MNHNS and CDR2 is SASEGT in the germline V gene. This CDR3 has 13 residues. The V and J ends lost 2 bases and 7 bases, in that order; junction bases with no gene match: 3.

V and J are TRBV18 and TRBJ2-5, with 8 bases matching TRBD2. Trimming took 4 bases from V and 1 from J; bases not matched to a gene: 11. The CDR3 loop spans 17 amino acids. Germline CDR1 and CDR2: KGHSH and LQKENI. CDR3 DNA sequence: TGTGCCAGCTCACGGCCGGGCACCGGACTAGCCCAAGAGACCCAGTACTTC. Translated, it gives CASSRPGTGLAQETQYF.

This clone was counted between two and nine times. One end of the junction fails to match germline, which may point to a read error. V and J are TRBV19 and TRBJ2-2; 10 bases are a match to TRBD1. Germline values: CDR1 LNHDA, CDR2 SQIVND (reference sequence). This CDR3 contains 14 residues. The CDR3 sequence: CVSRTGGSTGELFF. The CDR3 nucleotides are TGTGTCAGTAGGACAGGGGGAAGCACCGGGGAGCTGTTTTTT. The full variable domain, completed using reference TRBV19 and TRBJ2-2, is DGGITQSPKYLFRKEGQNVTLSCEQNLNHDAMYWYRQDPGQGLRLIYYSQIVNDFQKGDIAEGYSVSREKKESFPLTVTSAQKNPTAFYLCVSRTGGSTGELFFGEGSRLTVL.

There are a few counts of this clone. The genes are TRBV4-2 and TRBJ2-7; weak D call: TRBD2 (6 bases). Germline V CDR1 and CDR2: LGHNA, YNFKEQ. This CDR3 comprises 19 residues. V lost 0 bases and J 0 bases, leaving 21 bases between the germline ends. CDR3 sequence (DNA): TGTGCCAGCAGCCAAGATGGGTCCCCTAGACTAGTCAGCTCCTACGAGCAGTACTTC. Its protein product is CASSQDGSPRLVSSYEQYF.

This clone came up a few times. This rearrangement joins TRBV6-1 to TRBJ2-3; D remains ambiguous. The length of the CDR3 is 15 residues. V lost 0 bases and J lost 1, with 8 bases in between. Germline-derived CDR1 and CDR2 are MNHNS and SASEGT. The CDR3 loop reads CASSEASLRTDTQYF. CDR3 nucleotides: TGTGCCAGCAGTGAAGCGTCCCTCCGCACAGATACGCAGTATTTT.

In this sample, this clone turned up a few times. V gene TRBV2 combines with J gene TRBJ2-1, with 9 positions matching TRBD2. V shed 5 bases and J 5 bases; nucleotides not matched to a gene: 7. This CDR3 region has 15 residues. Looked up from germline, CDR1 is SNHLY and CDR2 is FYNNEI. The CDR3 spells CASSFSGSLHNEQFF. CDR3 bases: TGTGCCAGCAGTTTTAGCGGGAGCCTCCACAATGAGCAGTTCTTC.

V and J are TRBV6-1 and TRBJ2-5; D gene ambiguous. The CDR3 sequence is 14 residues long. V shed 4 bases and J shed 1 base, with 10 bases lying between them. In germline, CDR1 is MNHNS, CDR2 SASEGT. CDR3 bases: TGTGCCAGCAGTGTGTGGCAGATCCAAGAGACCCAGTACTTC. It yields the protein CASSVWQIQETQYF.